This TCR beta chain was identified during a study of beta chain features in type 1 diabetes (dated by TCRdb to 2017 to 2018). As for the study more broadly: Patients and healthy donors did not differ in mean age, gender distribution, total cell number or subset yield. Naive and central memory subsets were obtained from all 28 donors, but regulatory and stem cell-like memory subsets were isolated from only 8 patients and roughly eight healthy donors. In the study, recently diagnosed type 1 diabetes patients and matched healthy donors were compared on the TCRB repertoires of their sorted circulating CD4+ T cell subsets. A total of about 100 million sorted cells were examined across all samples, and RNA yield correlated strongly with the number of cells per subset.

The entire amount of isolated RNA was reverse transcribed using the High Capacity cDNA Reverse Transcription Kit, so the sequenced TCRB transcripts were expressed ones. Stem cell-like memory T cell samples underwent survey-depth immunoSEQ sequencing, averaging about 1 million total reads per sample. After sorted cells were lysed in RLT buffer, RNA was extracted with DNase-treated RNeasy Micro or Mini kits, with the choice depending on cell number. To prevent cross-contamination, each cell subset was processed individually, whereas patient and healthy donor samples were processed jointly. The immunoSEQ multiplex PCR was used to amplify TCRB sequences from cDNA, generating 87-bp fragments that spanned the CDR3 region. Amplicons were sequenced on the Illumina HiSeq platform. The authors processed their data as follows. PCR bias was corrected computationally using synthetic template baselines, and reads within Hamming distance 2 were collapsed, with unmergeable singletons discarded. Reads were aligned to IMGT to assign V, D and J genes, CDR3 length, and insertions or deletions at six rearrangement sites. Clonotype counts were normalized to sorted cell number within each subset before computing true diversity and Gini coefficients with the tcR R package. The overlap coefficient, calculated on TCRB nucleotide sequences, was used to measure repertoire sharing. In TCRdb, the immuneACCESS table is reduced to in-frame sequences with V and J assigned. These tables do not hold every clone; where another copy was compared, an unresolved V gene accounts for under half, and the others remain unexplained. D and trimming were read from the DNA, whereas the V and J calls and clone size are those reported in that table. The sample records fewer than 70,000 clones, 60% to 70% of which are singletons. 0.25% to 0.35% of the sample goes to the ten largest clones.

What the authors observed across the whole study: Naive, central memory and regulatory TCRB repertoires appeared to be more similar among patients than among healthy donors. Shorter templates might be favored by PCR, yet because patient and control samples were amplified and corrected together, any such skew would affect both groups equally. At VDJ recombination sites, type 1 diabetes patients had fewer insertions and more deleted nucleotides, which implies abnormalities in thymic rearrangement. Sequencing cDNA rather than genomic DNA could over-represent highly expressing activated cells, although activation and CD3 levels did not differ between groups. Because small numbers of individuals were included in the HLA sub-analyses, any influence of HLA type on TCRB rearrangement was left unresolved. Type 1 diabetes patients showed a moderate but significant shortening of TCRB CDR3 length in all four CD4+ subsets.

Reading from cysteine to phenylalanine, the CDR3 counts 19 amino acids. Here the CDR3 DNA is all that survives: 57 bases in frame from base 1. CDR1 is given as MDHEN and CDR2 as SYDVKM, both from the germline V gene. At the junction V is shortened by 3 bases and J by 0 bases; bases outside the gene matches: 9. A single peripheral blood draw of around 100 mL on average was collected from each donor into heparinised tubes. A BD FACSAria II was used to sort naive, central memory, regulatory and stem cell-like memory CD4+ T cells with a panel that included CD45RO, CCR7, CD25, CD127, CD95 and CD27. A purity above 95% was achieved for all sorted populations. Right away, PBMCs were isolated by Lymphoprep density gradient centrifugation and were stained directly, with no culture step. Samples were stained and sorted in pairs, with one healthy donor and one patient per experiment, so that batch effects were minimized.

Notes on this clone: Its antigen is unknown. No much larger clonotype is one base removed from it; base qualities were not supplied.

The sequence was obtained from a woman in her 30s with type 1 diabetes. Here the chain combines TRBV28 and TRBJ2-1; 12 central nucleotides agree with TRBD2. Material for sequencing was stem cell memory CD4+ T cells from blood. The intended sense of this specimen's cell subset or site label: stem cell-like memory CD4+ T cells. The CDR3 is CASSFPLAGGARSYNEQFF. The base sequence is TGTGCCAGCAGTTTCCCACTAGCGGGAGGTGCTCGCTCCTACAATGAGCAGTTCTTC.